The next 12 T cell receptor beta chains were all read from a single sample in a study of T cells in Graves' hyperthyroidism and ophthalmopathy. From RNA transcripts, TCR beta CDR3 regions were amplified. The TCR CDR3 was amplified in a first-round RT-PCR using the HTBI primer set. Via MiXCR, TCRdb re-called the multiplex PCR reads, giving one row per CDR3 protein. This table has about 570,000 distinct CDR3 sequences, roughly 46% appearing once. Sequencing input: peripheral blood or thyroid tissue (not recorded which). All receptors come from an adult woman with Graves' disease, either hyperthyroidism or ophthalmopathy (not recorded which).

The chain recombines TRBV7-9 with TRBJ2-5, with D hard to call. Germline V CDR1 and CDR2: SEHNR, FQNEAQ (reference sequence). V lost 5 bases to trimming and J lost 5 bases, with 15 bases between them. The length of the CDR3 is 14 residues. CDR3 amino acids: CASSHGDSRETQYF. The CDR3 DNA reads TGTGCCAGCAGCCACGGTGATTCTCGGGAGACCCAGTACTTC.

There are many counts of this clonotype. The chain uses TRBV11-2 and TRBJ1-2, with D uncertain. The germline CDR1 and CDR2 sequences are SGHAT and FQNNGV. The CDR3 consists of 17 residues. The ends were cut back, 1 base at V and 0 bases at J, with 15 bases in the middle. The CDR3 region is CASSLVRGQWTNYGYTF. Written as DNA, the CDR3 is TGTGCCAGCAGCTTAGTTCGCGGGCAGTGGACTAACTATGGCTACACCTTC.

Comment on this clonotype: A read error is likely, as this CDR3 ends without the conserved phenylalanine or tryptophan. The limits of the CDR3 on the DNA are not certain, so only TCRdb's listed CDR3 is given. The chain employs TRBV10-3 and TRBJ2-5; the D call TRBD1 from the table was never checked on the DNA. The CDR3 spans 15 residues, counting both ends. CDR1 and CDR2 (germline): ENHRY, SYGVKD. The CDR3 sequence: CAISGQGNYGYTFGS.

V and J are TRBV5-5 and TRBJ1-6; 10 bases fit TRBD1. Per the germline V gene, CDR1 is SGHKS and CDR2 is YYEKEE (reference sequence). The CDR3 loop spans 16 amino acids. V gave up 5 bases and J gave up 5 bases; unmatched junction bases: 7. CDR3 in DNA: TGTGCCAGCAGGAGGACAGGGGGTGGTGATAATTCACCCCTCCACTTT. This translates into CASRRTGGGDNSPLHF.

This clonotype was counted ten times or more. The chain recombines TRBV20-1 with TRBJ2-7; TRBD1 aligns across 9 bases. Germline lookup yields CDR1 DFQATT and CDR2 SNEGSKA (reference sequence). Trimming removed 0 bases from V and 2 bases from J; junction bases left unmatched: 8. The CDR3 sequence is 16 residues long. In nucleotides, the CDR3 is TGCAGTGCTAGAGATTTCTTCCGGGACAGGGCCTACGAGCAGTACTTC. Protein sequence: CSARDFFRDRAYEQYF.

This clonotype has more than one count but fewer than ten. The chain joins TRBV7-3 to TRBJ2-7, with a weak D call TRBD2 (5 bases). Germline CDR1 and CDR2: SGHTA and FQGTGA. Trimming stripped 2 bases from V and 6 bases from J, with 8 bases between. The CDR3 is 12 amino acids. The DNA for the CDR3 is TGTGCCAGCAGCTTAGGGGAGTGCGAGCAGTACTTC. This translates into CASSLGECEQYF.

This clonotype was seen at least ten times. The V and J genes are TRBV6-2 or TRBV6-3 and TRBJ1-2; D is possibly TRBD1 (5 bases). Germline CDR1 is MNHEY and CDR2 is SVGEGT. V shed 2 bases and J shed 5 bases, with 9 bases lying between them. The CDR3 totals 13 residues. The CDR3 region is CASSYVGTYGYTF. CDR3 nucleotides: TGTGCCAGCAGTTACGTGGGGACGTATGGCTACACCTTC.

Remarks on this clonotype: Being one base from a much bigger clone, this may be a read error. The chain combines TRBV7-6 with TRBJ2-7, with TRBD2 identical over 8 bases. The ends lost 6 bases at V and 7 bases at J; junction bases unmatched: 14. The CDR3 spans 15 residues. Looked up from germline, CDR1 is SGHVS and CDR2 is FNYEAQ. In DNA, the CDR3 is TGTGCCAGCAGTGTTCCCACCAGCGGGAGAGGTGAGCAGTACTTC. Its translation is CASSVPTSGRGEQYF.

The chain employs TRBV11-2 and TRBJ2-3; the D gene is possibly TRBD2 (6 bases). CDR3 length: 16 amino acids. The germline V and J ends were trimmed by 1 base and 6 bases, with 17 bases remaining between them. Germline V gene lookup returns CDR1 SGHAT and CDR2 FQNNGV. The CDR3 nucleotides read TGTGCCAGCAGCTTAGGGGGCGGGACCCTTACTGATACGCAGTATTTT. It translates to CASSLGGGTLTDTQYF.

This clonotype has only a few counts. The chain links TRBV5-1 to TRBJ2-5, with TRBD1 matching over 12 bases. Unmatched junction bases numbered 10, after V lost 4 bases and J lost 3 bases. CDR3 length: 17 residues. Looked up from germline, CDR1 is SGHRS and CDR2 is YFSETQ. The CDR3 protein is CASSKGTGGDLKETQYF. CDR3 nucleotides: TGCGCCAGCAGCAAGGGGACAGGGGGCGATTTGAAAGAGACCCAGTACTTC.

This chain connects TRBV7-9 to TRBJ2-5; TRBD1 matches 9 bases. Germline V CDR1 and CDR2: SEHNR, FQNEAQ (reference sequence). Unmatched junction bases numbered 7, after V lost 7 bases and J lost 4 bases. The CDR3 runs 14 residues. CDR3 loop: CASTGTGLTETQYF. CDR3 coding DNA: TGTGCCAGCACTGGGACAGGGTTAACAGAGACCCAGTACTTC.

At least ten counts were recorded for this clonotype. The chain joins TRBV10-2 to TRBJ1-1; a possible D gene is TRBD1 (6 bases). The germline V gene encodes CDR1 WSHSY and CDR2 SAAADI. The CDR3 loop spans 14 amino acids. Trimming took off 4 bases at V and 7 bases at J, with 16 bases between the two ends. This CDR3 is CASSVGGPLGEAFF. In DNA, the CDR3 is TGCGCCAGCAGTGTCGGGGGCCCCCTGGGTGAAGCTTTCTTT.